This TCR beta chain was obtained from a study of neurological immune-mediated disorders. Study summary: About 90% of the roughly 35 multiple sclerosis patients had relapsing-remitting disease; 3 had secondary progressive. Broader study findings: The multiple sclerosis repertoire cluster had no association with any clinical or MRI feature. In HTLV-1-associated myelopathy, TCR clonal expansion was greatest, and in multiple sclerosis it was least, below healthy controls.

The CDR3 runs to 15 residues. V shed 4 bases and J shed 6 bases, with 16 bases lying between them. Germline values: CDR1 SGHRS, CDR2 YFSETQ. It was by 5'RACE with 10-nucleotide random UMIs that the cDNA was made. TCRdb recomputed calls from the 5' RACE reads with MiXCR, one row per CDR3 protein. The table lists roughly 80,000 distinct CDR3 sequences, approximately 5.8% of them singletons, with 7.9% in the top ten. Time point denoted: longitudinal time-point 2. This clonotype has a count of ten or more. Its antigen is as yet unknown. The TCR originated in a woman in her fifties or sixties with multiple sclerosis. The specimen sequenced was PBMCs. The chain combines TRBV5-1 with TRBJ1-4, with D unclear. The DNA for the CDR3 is TGCGCCAGCAGCCCCGGAACTCAACGGGATGAAAAACTGTTTTTT. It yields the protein CASSPGTQRDEKLFF. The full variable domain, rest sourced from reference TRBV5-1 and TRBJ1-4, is KAGVTQTPRYLIKTRGQQVTLSCSPISGHRSVSWYQQTPGQGLQFLFEYFSETQRNKGNFPGRFSGRQFSNSRSEMNVSTLELGDSALYLCASSPGTQRDEKLFFGSGTQLSVL.